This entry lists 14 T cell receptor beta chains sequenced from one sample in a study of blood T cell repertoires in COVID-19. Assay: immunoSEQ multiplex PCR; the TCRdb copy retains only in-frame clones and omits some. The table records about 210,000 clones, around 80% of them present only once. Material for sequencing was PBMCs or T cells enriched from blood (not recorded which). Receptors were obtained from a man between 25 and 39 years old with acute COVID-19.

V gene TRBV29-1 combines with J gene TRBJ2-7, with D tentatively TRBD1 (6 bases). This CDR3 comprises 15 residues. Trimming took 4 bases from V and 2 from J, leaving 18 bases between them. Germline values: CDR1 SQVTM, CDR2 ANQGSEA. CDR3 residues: CSVGPGTKYPYEQYF. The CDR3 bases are TGCAGCGTTGGACCTGGGACAAAATATCCCTACGAGCAGTACTTC.

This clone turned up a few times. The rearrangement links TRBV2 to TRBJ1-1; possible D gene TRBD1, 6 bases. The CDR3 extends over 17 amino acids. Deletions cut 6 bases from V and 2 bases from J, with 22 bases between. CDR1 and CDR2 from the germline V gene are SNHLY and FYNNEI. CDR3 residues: CASSSPDRPVSNTEAFF. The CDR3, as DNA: TGTGCCAGCAGCTCCCCGGACAGACCGGTCTCAAACACTGAAGCTTTCTTT.

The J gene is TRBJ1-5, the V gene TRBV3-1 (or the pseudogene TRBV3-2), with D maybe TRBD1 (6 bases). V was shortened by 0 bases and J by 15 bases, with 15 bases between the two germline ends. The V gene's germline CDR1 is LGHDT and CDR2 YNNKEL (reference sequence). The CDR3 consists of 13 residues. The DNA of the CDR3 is TGTGCCAGCAGCCAAGAATCCGGGAGGGGGGTGCATTTT. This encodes CASSQESGRGVHF.

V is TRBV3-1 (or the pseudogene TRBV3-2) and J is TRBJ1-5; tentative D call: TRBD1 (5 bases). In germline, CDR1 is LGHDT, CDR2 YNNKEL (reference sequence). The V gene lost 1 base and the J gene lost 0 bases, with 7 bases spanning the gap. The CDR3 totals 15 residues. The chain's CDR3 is CASSQAGVSNQPQHF. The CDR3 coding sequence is TGTGCCAGCAGCCAAGCGGGGGTTAGCAATCAGCCCCAGCATTTT.

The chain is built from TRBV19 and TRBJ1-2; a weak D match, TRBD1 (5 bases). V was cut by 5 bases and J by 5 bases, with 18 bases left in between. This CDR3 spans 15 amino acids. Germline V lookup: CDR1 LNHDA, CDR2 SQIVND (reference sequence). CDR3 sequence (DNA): TGTGCCAGTAGTGCATCGACAGACCTACTTTATGGCTACACCTTC. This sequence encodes CASSASTDLLYGYTF.

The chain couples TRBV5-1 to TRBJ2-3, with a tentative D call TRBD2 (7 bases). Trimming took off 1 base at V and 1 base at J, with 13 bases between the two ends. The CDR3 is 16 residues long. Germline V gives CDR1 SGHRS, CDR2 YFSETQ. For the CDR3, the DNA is TGCGCCAGCAGCTTGTTCGGGGGGCCGCGCACAGATACGCAGTATTTT. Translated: CASSLFGGPRTDTQYF.

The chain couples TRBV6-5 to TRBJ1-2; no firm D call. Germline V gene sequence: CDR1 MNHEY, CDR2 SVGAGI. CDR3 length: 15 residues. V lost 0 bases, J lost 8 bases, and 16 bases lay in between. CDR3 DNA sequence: TGTGCCAGCAGTTACTCCCCGCCCGGGAGGTTCGGCTACACCTTC. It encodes CASSYSPPGRFGYTF.

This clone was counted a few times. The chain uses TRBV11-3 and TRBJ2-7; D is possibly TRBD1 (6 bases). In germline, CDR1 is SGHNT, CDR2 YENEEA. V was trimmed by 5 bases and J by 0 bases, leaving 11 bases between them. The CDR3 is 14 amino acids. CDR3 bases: TGTGCCAGCAGCCCCAGGGGATCCTCCTACGAGCAGTACTTC. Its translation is CASSPRGSSYEQYF.

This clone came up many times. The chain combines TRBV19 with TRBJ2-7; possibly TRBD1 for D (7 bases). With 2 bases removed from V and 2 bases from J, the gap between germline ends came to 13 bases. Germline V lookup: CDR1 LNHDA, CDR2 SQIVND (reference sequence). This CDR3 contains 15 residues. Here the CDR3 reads CASSIQGGRTYEQYF. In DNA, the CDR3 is TGTGCCAGTAGTATACAGGGGGGAAGAACCTACGAGCAGTACTTC. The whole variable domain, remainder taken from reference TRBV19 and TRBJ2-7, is DGGITQSPKYLFRKEGQNVTLSCEQNLNHDAMYWYRQDPGQGLRLIYYSQIVNDFQKGDIAEGYSVSREKKESFPLTVTSAQKNPTAFYLCASSIQGGRTYEQYFGPGTRLTVT.

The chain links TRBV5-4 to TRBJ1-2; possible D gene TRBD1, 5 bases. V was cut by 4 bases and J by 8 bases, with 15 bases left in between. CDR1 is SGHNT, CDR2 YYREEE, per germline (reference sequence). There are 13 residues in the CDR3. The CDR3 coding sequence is TGTGCCAGCAGCGGGGGGGGTAATAACGGCTACACCTTC. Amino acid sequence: CASSGGGNNGYTF.

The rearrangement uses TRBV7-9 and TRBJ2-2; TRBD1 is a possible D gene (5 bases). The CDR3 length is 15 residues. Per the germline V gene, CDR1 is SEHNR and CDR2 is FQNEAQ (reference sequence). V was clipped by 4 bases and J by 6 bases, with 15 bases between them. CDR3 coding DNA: TGTGCCAGCAGCTACACAGGTTTCTCTGCCGGGGAGCTGTTTTTT. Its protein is CASSYTGFSAGELFF. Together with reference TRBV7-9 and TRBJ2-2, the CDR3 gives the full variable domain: DTGVSQNPRHKITKRGQNVTFRCDPISEHNRLYWYRQTLGQGPEFLTYFQNEAQLEKSRLLSDRFSAERPKGSFSTLEIQRTEQGDSAMYLCASSYTGFSAGELFFGEGSRLTVL.

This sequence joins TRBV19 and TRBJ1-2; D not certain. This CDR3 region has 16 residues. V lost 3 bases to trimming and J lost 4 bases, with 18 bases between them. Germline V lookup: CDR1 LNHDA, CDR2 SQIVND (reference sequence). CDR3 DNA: TGTGCCAGTAGTATGGTTCCGGCGGCGCTGGGCTATGGCTACACCTTC. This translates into CASSMVPAALGYGYTF.

The DNA of the CDR3 is TGCGCCAGCAGCGTGGCGCCGGGACAGCCCTACGAGCAGTACTTC. Protein product: CASSVAPGQPYEQYF. This chain connects TRBV5-1 to TRBJ2-7, with 7 nucleotides matching TRBD1. The V gene's germline CDR1 is SGHRS and CDR2 YFSETQ. The CDR3 spans 15 residues. The J segment lost 2 bases and the V segment lost 4 bases, leaving 9 bases of the junction unmatched.

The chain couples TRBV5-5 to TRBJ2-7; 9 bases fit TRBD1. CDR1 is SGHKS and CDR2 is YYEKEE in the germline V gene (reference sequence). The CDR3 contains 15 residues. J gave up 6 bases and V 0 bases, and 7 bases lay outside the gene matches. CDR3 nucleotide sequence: TGTGCCAGCAGCTTGGGGGACAGGGCCACCTCCGAGCAGTACTTC. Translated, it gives CASSLGDRATSEQYF. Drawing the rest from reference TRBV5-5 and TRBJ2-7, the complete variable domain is DAGVTQSPTHLIKTRGQQVTLRCSPISGHKSVSWYQQVLGQGPQFIFQYYEKEERGRGNFPDRFSARQFPNYSSELNVNALLLGDSALYLCASSLGDRATSEQYFGPGTRLTVT.